The clone carrying this T cell receptor (beta chain) was seen at least ten times. Germline V CDR1 and CDR2: DFQATT, SNEGSKA (reference sequence). The CDR3 contains 16 residues. V was shortened by 0 bases and J by 3 bases, with 16 bases between the two germline ends. This sample is part of a study of spatial heterogeneity in lung cancer. Time point noted: sample taken at primary tumor resection. Unsorted whole RNA samples from tumor, nontumor lung or frozen PBMC were sequenced. There were some 70 donors, all of them untreated patients with early-stage non-small cell lung cancer. TCRdb ran MiXCR on the 5' RACE reads and lists one entry per CDR3 protein. The profile shows around 4,000 distinct CDR3 sequences, about 16% of them singletons.

The V gene is TRBV20-1, the J gene TRBJ2-3, with a possible D match to TRBD2 (5 bases). The receptor was derived from a male donor with early-stage non-small cell lung cancer. Sample: PBMCs, taken at surgery. CDR3 in DNA: TGCAGTGCTAGAGATCCCCAGGAAGGGAGAACAGATACGCAGTATTTT. Amino acids: CSARDPQEGRTDTQYF.